This entry lists 6 T cell receptor beta chains sequenced from one sample in a study of blood T cell repertoires in COVID-19. The method was immunoSEQ multiplex PCR; TCRdb's version includes in-frame clones alone and lacks a portion of them. Of roughly 250,000 clones listed, roughly three quarters were seen once; the top ten hold 4%. Sequencing was done on a sample of peripheral blood. Every receptor here comes from a woman aged 35 to 49 with active or convalescent COVID-19.

Concerning this clone: The same CDR3 is also encoded by other DNA sequences in this sample. The V gene is TRBV7-9, the J gene TRBJ1-2, with 8 bases that match TRBD1. With V trimmed by 5 bases and J by 2 bases, 4 bases remained unmatched. Germline CDR1 is SEHNR and CDR2 is FQNEAQ (reference sequence). This CDR3 is 14 amino acids long. CDR3 DNA sequence: TGTGCCAGCAGCGAAGGGACAGGAAACTATGGCTACACCTTC. Amino acids: CASSEGTGNYGYTF.

The V and J genes are TRBV11-1 and TRBJ2-1; no clear D. The CDR3 length is 15 residues. Germline CDR1 and CDR2: SGHAT and FQDESV (reference sequence). V gave up 5 bases and J gave up 0 bases, with 11 bases separating them. The DNA for the CDR3 is TGTGCCAGCAGCAATAGACTCTCCTCCTACAATGAGCAGTTCTTC. Translating it yields CASSNRLSSYNEQFF.

The chain combines TRBV27 with TRBJ1-5; D may be TRBD1 (5 bases). CDR1 is MNHEY, CDR2 SMNVEV, per germline (reference sequence). Trimming took off 4 bases at V and 1 base at J, with 14 bases between the two ends. The length of the CDR3 is 16 residues. CDR3 in DNA: TGTGCCAGCAGTTCATACAGGACCCAGAGCAATCAGCCCCAGCATTTT. The encoded protein is CASSSYRTQSNQPQHF.

The V call is TRBV6-5, the J call TRBJ2-4; 9 positions agree with TRBD1. Trimming at V came to 6 bases and at J to 6 bases, leaving 3 bases not matched to a gene. The CDR3 consists of 13 residues. Germline CDR1 MNHEY, CDR2 SVGAGI. CDR3 nucleotides: TGTGCCAGCAGAGACAGGGGGTCAAACATTCAGTACTTC. It yields the protein CASRDRGSNIQYF.

The J gene is TRBJ2-3, the V gene TRBV7-6; 9 bases line up with TRBD2. CDR3 length: 15 residues. CDR1 SGHVS and CDR2 FNYEAQ come from the germline V gene. The junction had 9 bases not matched to a gene; V was cut back by 5 bases and J by 6 bases. The CDR3: CASSPQLAGSDTQYF. The DNA of the CDR3 is TGTGCCAGCAGCCCCCAGCTAGCGGGGTCGGATACGCAGTATTTT.

The genes are TRBV10-3 and TRBJ2-5; tentatively, D is TRBD2 (6 bases). The CDR3 runs 13 residues. Trimming removed 8 bases at V and 3 bases at J, with 13 bases between. From germline, CDR1 is ENHRY and CDR2 SYGVKD. CDR3 nucleotide sequence: TGTGCCATCCAAACCCCGGGAGAAGAGACCCAGTACTTC. Encoded protein: CAIQTPGEETQYF.